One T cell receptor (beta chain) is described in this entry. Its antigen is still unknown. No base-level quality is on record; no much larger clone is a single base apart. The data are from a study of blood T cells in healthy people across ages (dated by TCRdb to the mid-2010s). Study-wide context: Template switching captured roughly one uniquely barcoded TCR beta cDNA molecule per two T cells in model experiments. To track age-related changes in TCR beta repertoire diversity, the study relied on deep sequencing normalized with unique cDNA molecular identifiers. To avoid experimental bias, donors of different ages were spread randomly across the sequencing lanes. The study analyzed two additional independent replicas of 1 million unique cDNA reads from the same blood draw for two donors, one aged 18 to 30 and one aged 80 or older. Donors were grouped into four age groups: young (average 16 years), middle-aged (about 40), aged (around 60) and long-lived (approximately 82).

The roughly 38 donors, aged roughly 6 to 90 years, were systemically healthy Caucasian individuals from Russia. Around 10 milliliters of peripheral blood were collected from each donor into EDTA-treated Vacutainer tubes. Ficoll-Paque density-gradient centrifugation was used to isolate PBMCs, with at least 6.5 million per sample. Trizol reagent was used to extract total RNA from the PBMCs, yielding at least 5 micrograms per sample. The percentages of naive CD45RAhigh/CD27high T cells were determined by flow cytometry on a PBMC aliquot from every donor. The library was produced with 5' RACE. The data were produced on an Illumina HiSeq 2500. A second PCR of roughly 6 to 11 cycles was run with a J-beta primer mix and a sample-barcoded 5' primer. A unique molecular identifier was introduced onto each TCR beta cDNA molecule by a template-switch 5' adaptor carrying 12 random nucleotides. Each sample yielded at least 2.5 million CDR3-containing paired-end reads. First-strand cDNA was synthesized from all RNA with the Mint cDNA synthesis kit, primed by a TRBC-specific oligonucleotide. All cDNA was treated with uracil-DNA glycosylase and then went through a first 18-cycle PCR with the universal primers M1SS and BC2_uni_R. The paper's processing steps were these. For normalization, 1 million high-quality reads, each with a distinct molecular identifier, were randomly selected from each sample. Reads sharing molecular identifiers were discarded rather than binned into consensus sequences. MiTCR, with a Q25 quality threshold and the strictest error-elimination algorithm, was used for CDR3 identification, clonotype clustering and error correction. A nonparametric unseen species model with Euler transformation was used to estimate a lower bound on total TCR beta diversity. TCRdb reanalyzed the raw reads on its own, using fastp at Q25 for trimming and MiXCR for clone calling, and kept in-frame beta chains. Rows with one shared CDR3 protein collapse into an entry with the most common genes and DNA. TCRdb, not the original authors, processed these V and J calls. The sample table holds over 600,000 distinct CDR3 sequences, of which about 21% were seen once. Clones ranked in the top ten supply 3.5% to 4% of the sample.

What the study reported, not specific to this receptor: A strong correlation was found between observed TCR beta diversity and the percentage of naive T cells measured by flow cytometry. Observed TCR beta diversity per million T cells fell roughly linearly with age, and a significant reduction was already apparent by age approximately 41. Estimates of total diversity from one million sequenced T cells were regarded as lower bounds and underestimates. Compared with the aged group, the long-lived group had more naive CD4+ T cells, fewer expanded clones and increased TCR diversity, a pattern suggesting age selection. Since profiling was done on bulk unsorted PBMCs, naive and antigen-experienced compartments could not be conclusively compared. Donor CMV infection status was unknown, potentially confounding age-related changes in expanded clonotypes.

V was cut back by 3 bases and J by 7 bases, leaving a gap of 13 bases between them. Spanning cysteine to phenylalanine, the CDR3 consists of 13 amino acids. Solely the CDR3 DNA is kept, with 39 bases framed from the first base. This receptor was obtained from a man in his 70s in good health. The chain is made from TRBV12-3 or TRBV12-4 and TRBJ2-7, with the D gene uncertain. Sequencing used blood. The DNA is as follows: TGTGCCAGCAGTTTTTCGAGGCCTTGGGAGCAGTACTTC. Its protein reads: CASSFSRPWEQYF.